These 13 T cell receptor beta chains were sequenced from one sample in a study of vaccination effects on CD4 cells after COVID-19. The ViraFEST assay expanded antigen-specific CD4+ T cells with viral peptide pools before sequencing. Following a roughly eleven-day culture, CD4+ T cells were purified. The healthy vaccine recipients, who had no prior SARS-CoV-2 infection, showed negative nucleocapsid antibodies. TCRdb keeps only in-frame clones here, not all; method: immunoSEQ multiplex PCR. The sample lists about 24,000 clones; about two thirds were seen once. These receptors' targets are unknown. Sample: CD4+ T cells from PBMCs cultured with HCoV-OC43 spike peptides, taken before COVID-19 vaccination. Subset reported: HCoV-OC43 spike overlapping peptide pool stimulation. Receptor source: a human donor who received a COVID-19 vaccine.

CDR3 loop: CASSQRTSGMPNEQFF. The CDR3 nucleotides are TGCGCCAGCAGCCAGCGAACTAGCGGGATGCCCAATGAGCAGTTCTTC. The chain uses TRBV4-1 and TRBJ2-1, with TRBD2 matching 10 bases. The CDR3 has 16 residues. Germline lookup yields CDR1 MGHRA and CDR2 YSYEKL. V lost 3 bases and J lost 6; bases outside the gene matches: 8.

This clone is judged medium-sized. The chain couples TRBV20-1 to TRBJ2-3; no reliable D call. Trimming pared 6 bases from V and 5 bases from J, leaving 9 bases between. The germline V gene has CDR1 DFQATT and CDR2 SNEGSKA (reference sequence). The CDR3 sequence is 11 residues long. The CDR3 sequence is CSAPVGDTQYF. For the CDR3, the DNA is TGCAGTGCGCCAGTTGGAGATACGCAGTATTTT.

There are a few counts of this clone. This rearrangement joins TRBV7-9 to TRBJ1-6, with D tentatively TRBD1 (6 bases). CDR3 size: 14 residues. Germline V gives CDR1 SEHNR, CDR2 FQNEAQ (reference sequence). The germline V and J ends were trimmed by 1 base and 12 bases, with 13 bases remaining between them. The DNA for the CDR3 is TGTGCCAGCAGCTTAGTACAGGGTAGAGGACCCCTCCACTTT. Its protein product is CASSLVQGRGPLHF.

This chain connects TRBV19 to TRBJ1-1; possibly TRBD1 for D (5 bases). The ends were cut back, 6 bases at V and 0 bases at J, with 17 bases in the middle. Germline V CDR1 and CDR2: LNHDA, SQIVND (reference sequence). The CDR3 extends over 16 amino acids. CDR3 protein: CASSNGNRWVNTEAFF. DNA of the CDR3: TGTGCCAGTAGCAATGGGAACAGGTGGGTGAACACTGAAGCTTTCTTT.

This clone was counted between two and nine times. CDR3 in amino acids: CASSLAGGYNTEAFF. The DNA of the CDR3 is TGTGCCAGCAGCTTAGCAGGGGGGTATAACACTGAAGCTTTCTTT. The rearrangement uses TRBV7-9 and TRBJ1-1, with D perhaps TRBD1 (6 bases). From germline, CDR1 is SEHNR and CDR2 FQNEAQ (reference sequence). V lost 0 bases to trimming and J lost 2 bases, with 10 bases between them. This CDR3 comprises 15 residues. The variable domain in full, completed from reference TRBV7-9 and TRBJ1-1, reads DTGVSQNPRHKITKRGQNVTFRCDPISEHNRLYWYRQTLGQGPEFLTYFQNEAQLEKSRLLSDRFSAERPKGSFSTLEIQRTEQGDSAMYLCASSLAGGYNTEAFFGQGTRLTVV.

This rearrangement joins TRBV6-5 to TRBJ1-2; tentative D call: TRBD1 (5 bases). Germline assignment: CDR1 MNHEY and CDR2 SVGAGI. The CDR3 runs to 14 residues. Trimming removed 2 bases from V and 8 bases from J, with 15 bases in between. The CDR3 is CASSYDHAGYGYTF. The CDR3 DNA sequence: TGTGCCAGCAGTTACGACCATGCAGGGTACGGCTACACCTTC.

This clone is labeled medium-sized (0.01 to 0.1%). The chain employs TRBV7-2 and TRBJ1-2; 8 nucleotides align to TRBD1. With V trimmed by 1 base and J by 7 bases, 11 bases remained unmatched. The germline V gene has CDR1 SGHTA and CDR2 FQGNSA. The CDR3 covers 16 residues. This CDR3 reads CASSLEVLAGGSGYTF. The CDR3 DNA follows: TGTGCCAGCAGCTTAGAGGTCCTGGCAGGGGGCTCTGGCTACACCTTC.

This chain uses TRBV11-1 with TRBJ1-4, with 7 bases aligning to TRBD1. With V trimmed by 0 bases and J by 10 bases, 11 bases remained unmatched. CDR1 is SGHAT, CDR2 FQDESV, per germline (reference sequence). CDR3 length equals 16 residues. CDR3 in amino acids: CASSLATGTVGGKLFF. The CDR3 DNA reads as TGTGCCAGCAGCTTAGCCACCGGGACAGTCGGAGGAAAACTGTTTTTT.

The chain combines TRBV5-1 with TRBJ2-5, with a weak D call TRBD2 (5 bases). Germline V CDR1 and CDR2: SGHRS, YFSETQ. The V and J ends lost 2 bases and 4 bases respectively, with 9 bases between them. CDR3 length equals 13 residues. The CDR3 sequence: CASSFEGSETQYF. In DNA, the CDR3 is TGCGCCAGCAGCTTCGAGGGCTCAGAGACCCAGTACTTC.

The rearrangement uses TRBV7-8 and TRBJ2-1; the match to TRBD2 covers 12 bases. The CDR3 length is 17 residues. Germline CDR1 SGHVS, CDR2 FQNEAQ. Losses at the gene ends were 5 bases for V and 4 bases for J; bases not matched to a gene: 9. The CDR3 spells CASSQQRTSGNYNEQFF. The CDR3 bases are TGTGCCAGCAGCCAACAACGGACTAGCGGGAATTACAATGAGCAGTTCTTC.

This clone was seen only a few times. CDR3 nucleotide sequence: TGTGCCATCAGTGACCAGGGTAACTATGGCTACACCTTC. Protein product: CAISDQGNYGYTF. This rearrangement joins TRBV10-3 to TRBJ1-2; TRBD1 might be the D (5 bases). CDR1 ENHRY and CDR2 SYGVKD come from the germline V gene. The CDR3 is 13 residues long. Trimming pared 3 bases from V and 1 base from J, leaving 6 bases between.

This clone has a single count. CDR3 residues: CASSYHPSTSGSRHEQFF. As DNA, the CDR3 is TGTGCCAGCAGCTACCACCCATCAACTAGCGGGAGTAGACATGAGCAGTTCTTC. The chain is built from TRBV7-6 and TRBJ2-1; TRBD2 agrees at 11 bases. The V gene's germline CDR1 is SGHVS and CDR2 FNYEAQ. The CDR3 runs 18 residues. The V segment lost 4 bases and the J segment 8 bases; nucleotides outside the gene matches: 16.

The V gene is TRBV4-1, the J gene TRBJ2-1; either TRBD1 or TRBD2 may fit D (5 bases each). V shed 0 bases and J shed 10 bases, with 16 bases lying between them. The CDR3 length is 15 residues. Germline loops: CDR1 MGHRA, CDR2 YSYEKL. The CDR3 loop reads CASSQETSGPGEQFF. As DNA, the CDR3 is TGCGCCAGCAGCCAAGAGACGTCGGGGCCAGGGGAGCAGTTCTTC.